The sequence of this T cell receptor (beta chain) was determined in a study of technical replicates of blood from a handful of donors. TCRdb keeps only in-frame clones here, not all; method: immunoSEQ multiplex PCR. The table includes about 73,000 clones, 90% to 95% detected once. Germline CDR1 reads LNHDA; CDR2 reads SQIVND (reference sequence). CDR3 length: 15 amino acids. The V end was cut by 1 base, the J end by 5 bases, with 15 bases between. The chain uses TRBV19 and TRBJ2-7, with D possibly TRBD2 on 6 matching bases. The origin of this receptor is a human donor in good health. Some clones in this sample may be carry-over from other donors' samples. The specimen was PBMCs. The CDR3 sequence: CASSIGVGGLDEQYF. CDR3 DNA sequence: TGTGCCAGTAGTATAGGGGTGGGGGGTTTGGACGAGCAGTACTTC.